A selection of T cell receptor beta chains follows, all from one sample in a study of T cell responses to AZD1222 COVID-19 vaccine. The table came from immunoSEQ multiplex PCR; TCRdb's copy has only in-frame clones and leaves some out. The data contain 140,000 to 150,000 clones, roughly nine tenths of them singletons. Sequenced material: peripheral blood, taken 28 days after the second AZD1222 dose. These receptors were obtained from an adult who received the AZD1222 COVID-19 vaccine. Both conserved end residues are part of each CDR3. D genes are given only for firm matches. The size field is filled for only some rows; it gives once, few, many or a size class.

DNA,CDR3,D,V,size,J
TGTGCCAGCAGGGGGACTACGACCTACGAGCAGTACTTC,CASRGTTTYEQYF,TRBD2,TRBV6-5,-,TRBJ2-7
TGTGCCAGCAGCTTAAAGGTGCGAGGGTACCTCTATGGCTACACCTTC,CASSLKVRGYLYGYTF,-,TRBV7-9,-,TRBJ1-2
TGCGCCAGCAGCCAAGATTCTGGAGCAGGCTTTATGAACACTGAAGCTTTCTTT,CASSQDSGAGFMNTEAFF,-,TRBV4-1,-,TRBJ1-1
TGCGCCAGCAGCCCGGGACAGGGGGCGAGGCAGACCCAGTACTTC,CASSPGQGARQTQYF,TRBD1,TRBV23-1,-,TRBJ2-5
TGTGCCAGCAGCGCCACAGGATTTAATTCACCCCTCCACTTT,CASSATGFNSPLHF,-,TRBV7-2,-,TRBJ1-6
TGTGCCAGCAGCTTAGCGGAGGATGGCTACACCTTC,CASSLAEDGYTF,-,TRBV7-9,-,TRBJ1-2
TGTGCCACCCGAGGACCCGTGAACACCGGGGAGCTGTTTTTT,CATRGPVNTGELFF,-,TRBV15,-,TRBJ2-2
TGTGCCAGCAGCTTATCTCTTGGCGTGGAAGGCAATGAGCAGTTCTTC,CASSLSLGVEGNEQFF,-,TRBV7-8,-,TRBJ2-1
TGTGCCAGCAGCTTGACAGAGAACACTGAAGCTTTCTTT,CASSLTENTEAFF,-,TRBV12-3/TRBV12-4,once,TRBJ1-1
TGTGCCAGCAGCTTTGGAGGGACAGGGCATGGCTACACCTTC,CASSFGGTGHGYTF,-,TRBV12-1,-,TRBJ1-2
TGTGCCAGCAGCCAATGGACAGGGTTCGGTATTCAGCCCCAGCATTTT,CASSQWTGFGIQPQHF,TRBD1,TRBV3-1/TRBV3-2,-,TRBJ1-5
TGTGCCAGCCAAGACAGGGTGAACACTGAAGCTTTCTTT,CASQDRVNTEAFF,TRBD1,TRBV25-1,once,TRBJ1-1
TGCAGTGCTATCGGGACAGAGGAAGCTTTCTTT,CSAIGTEEAFF,TRBD1,TRBV20-1,-,TRBJ1-1
TGTGCCAGCAGTTTCGAACGTCTGGAGAACACTGAAGCTTTCTTT,CASSFERLENTEAFF,-,TRBV6-5,-,TRBJ1-1
TGTGCCAGCAGCAAAGTTTTAGTGACGGACAGGGATTCCCGTTCACCCCTCCACTTT,CASSKVLVTDRDSRSPLHF,-,TRBV21-1,-,TRBJ1-6
TGTGCCAGCAGCTTAACCCTGGGCGCCGGGGAGCTGTTTTTT,CASSLTLGAGELFF,-,TRBV7-3,many,TRBJ2-2
TGTGCCAGCAGCAGCGACAGGGGATACGAGCAGTACTTC,CASSSDRGYEQYF,TRBD1,TRBV28,-,TRBJ2-7
TGTGCCACCCGCAGACAGTTCCAAGAGACCCAGTACTTC,CATRRQFQETQYF,-,TRBV15,-,TRBJ2-5
TGTGCCAGCAGCGTGGGACAGGGGGCAAAGCAGTTCTTC,CASSVGQGAKQFF,TRBD1,TRBV9,-,TRBJ2-1
TGTGCCAGCAGCAAGAGACAGGGGGTGGGCACTGAAGCTTTCTTT,CASSKRQGVGTEAFF,TRBD1,TRBV5-5,-,TRBJ1-1
TGTGCCAGCAGCCAAGATTGGGGTCCCGAGCAGTACTTC,CASSQDWGPEQYF,-,TRBV14,-,TRBJ2-7
TGTGCCAGCAGCCAAGTAGGTCCCGGGAACACTGAAGCTTTCTTT,CASSQVGPGNTEAFF,-,TRBV4-2,-,TRBJ1-1
TGTGCCAGTAGTAATCGGACTAGCGGTTACAATGAGCAGTTCTTC,CASSNRTSGYNEQFF,TRBD2,TRBV19,-,TRBJ2-1
TGTGCCAGCAGCAAAGTAAGTCAGCCCCAGCATTTT,CASSKVSQPQHF,-,TRBV21-1,-,TRBJ1-5
TGTGCCAGCAGCTCCGGACCAGGGGATACGCAGTATTTT,CASSSGPGDTQYF,-,TRBV7-2,-,TRBJ2-3
TGCGCCAGCAGCCCAACGGATAAGAGCAATCAGCCCCAGCATTTT,CASSPTDKSNQPQHF,-,TRBV4-1,-,TRBJ1-5
TGTGCTAGTGGTTTGCGCCAGGGAGGCACTGAAGCTTTCTTT,CASGLRQGGTEAFF,-,TRBV12-5,once,TRBJ1-1
TGTGCCAGTAGTATAGATCCCCCCAGGGAAAACTTCTATGGCTACACCTTC,CASSIDPPRENFYGYTF,-,TRBV19,-,TRBJ1-2
TGTGCCAGTAACCCTTTAAGGGGAAGTCCCCACATTCAGTACTTC,CASNPLRGSPHIQYF,-,TRBV19,-,TRBJ2-4
TGTGCCAGCAGTTACCCGGCTTTGCGCGGTAATGAGCAGTTCTTC,CASSYPALRGNEQFF,-,TRBV6-2/TRBV6-3,-,TRBJ2-1
TGCAGTGCTTGGTGGGAGCAGTTCTTC,CSAWWEQFF,-,TRBV20-1,-,TRBJ2-1
TGTGCCAGCAGTCAAACAGTGAATTCCTATGGCTACACCTTC,CASSQTVNSYGYTF,-,TRBV2,once,TRBJ1-2
TGTGCCAGTAGTCTAAGCGGGGGCCTTCACAATGAGCAGTTCTTC,CASSLSGGLHNEQFF,TRBD2,TRBV19,-,TRBJ2-1
TGTGCCAGCAGCGGAACTAGCGGGGGGGCCTTGTTCAATGAGCAGTTCTTC,CASSGTSGGALFNEQFF,TRBD2,TRBV7-2,once,TRBJ2-1
TGTGCCAGCAGCCCAATTTGGACGGGGGCTCCCCAAGAGACCCAGTACTTC,CASSPIWTGAPQETQYF,-,TRBV5-6,-,TRBJ2-5
TGTGCCACTTACGGACCCGTCACAGATACGCAGTATTTT,CATYGPVTDTQYF,-,TRBV24-1,-,TRBJ2-3